Shown below are 24 T cell receptor beta chains from a single sample sequenced in a study of shared clonotypes between healthy human individuals. The protocol was immunoSEQ multiplex PCR, while the TCRdb copy is restricted to in-frame clones and leaves out a portion. The profile shows approximately 700,000 clones, 55% to 85% of them singletons. Sample: memory CD4+ T cells sorted from blood. Subset defined: CD45RA-negative fraction. The receptors shown here come from a woman aged 25 to 39 in good health.

The genes are TRBV4-1 and TRBJ1-2; unclear D gene. The V gene's germline CDR1 is MGHRA and CDR2 YSYEKL. This CDR3 is built from 15 residues. With 0 bases removed from V and 5 bases from J, the gap between germline ends came to 13 bases. CDR3 nucleotides: TGCGCCAGCAGCCAAGATTCGGAGATTAGGTATGGCTACACCTTC. Encoded protein: CASSQDSEIRYGYTF.

In this sample, this clone turned up once. J is TRBJ2-1 and V is TRBV5-6, with D possibly matching TRBD2 (5 bases). Germline-derived CDR1 and CDR2 are SGHDT and YYEEEE. CDR3 length equals 19 residues. Trimming cost V 1 base and J 0 bases, with 20 bases left between them. CDR3 in DNA: TGTGCCAGCAGCTTGTCGCAGGCAAAGACTACGAGCTCCTACAATGAGCAGTTCTTC. It codes for CASSLSQAKTTSSYNEQFF.

This chain links TRBV2 with TRBJ1-1; D gene unclear. Germline loops: CDR1 SNHLY, CDR2 FYNNEI. Trimming pared 4 bases from V and 2 bases from J, leaving 8 bases between. This CDR3 has 13 amino acids. In DNA form, the CDR3 reads TGTGCCAGCAGTGGTCCCAGAAACACTGAAGCTTTCTTT. It yields the protein CASSGPRNTEAFF.

This chain links TRBV27 with TRBJ2-1; 8 nucleotides match TRBD2. The CDR3 is made up of 18 amino acids. Unmatched junction bases numbered 13, after V lost 2 bases and J lost 4 bases. Germline CDR1 and CDR2: MNHEY and SMNVEV (reference sequence). CDR3 region: CASSLSPTAGVAYNEQFF. The DNA for the CDR3 is TGTGCCAGCAGTTTAAGCCCCACAGCGGGAGTAGCGTACAATGAGCAGTTCTTC.

This CDR3 reads CASSLVSGESEQFF. For the CDR3, the DNA is TGTGCCAGCAGCTTAGTTTCAGGGGAAAGTGAGCAGTTCTTC. The chain is built from TRBV7-2 and TRBJ2-1; D perhaps matches TRBD1 (6 bases). Germline loops: CDR1 SGHTA, CDR2 FQGNSA. This CDR3 comprises 14 residues. The V end was cut by 1 base, the J end by 9 bases, with 13 bases between.

This clone was detected only a few times. The chain recombines TRBV28 with TRBJ1-3; a weak D match, TRBD1 (5 bases). This CDR3 has 15 residues. Trimming took off 4 bases at V and 3 bases at J, with 13 bases between the two ends. Germline CDR1 is MDHEN and CDR2 is SYDVKM. In nucleotides, the CDR3 is TGTGCCAGCAGTTCGGTAGGGGAGGGTGGAAACACCATATATTTT. This translates into CASSSVGEGGNTIYF.

The rearrangement joins TRBV5-1 to TRBJ2-1, with TRBD1 as a possible D gene (5 bases). Per germline, CDR1 SGHRS and CDR2 YFSETQ. The CDR3 length is 15 residues. The V and J ends lost 4 bases and 0 bases respectively, with 11 bases between them. The CDR3 bases are TGCGCCAGCAGCCAAGACAGCCACTCCTACAATGAGCAGTTCTTC. This codes for CASSQDSHSYNEQFF.

The V and J genes are TRBV19 and TRBJ2-6; D not certain. CDR3 size: 15 residues. CDR1 is LNHDA and CDR2 is SQIVND in the germline V gene (reference sequence). V lost 5 bases to trimming and J lost 2 bases, with 10 bases between them. CDR3 in amino acids: CASSLGIPGANVLTF. CDR3 DNA: TGTGCCAGTAGTCTGGGTATCCCTGGGGCCAACGTCCTGACTTTC.

The chain employs TRBV10-3 and TRBJ2-1; the match to TRBD2 covers 8 bases. After removal of 5 bases from V and 7 bases from J, the junction contained 7 bases not matched to a gene. Germline-derived CDR1 and CDR2 are ENHRY and SYGVKD. The CDR3 is 14 amino acids. The CDR3 region is CAISQGTRGNEQFF. CDR3 nucleotide sequence: TGTGCCATCAGTCAGGGGACTAGGGGGAATGAGCAGTTCTTC.

This clone was found many times. The V call is TRBV23-1, the J call TRBJ2-3; 7 nucleotides line up with TRBD2. TRBV23-1 is reported as an ORF; its role is uncertain. Losses at the gene ends were 6 bases for V and 3 bases for J; bases not matched to a gene: 9. This CDR3 region has 15 residues. Here the CDR3 DNA reads TGCGCCAGCAGGCTCCCGGGACTACCAACAGATACGCAGTATTTT. Its protein product is CASRLPGLPTDTQYF.

This clone was counted ten times or more. The V gene is TRBV11-2, the J gene TRBJ2-5; a possible D gene is TRBD1 (8 bases). The V gene lost 5 bases and the J gene lost 4 bases, with 17 bases spanning the gap. This CDR3 spans 15 amino acids. Germline V gene sequence: CDR1 SGHAT, CDR2 FQNNGV. This chain's CDR3 is CASSRQTGEGETQYF. DNA of the CDR3: TGTGCCAGCAGCCGACAGACAGGGGAGGGAGAGACCCAGTACTTC. The variable domain in full, with the rest retrieved from reference TRBV11-2 and TRBJ2-5, is EAGVAQSPRYKIIEKRQSVAFWCNPISGHATLYWYQQILGQGPKLLIQFQNNGVVDDSQLPKDRFSAERLKGVDSTLKIQPAKLEDSAVYLCASSRQTGEGETQYFGPGTRLLVL.

The chain has TRBV18 and TRBJ1-2; D is unresolved. V shed 3 bases and J shed 4 bases, with 6 bases lying between them. CDR1 and CDR2 from the germline V gene are KGHSH and LQKENI. The CDR3 sequence is 12 residues long. Written as DNA, the CDR3 is TGTGCCAGCTCACCTTCCACCTATGGCTACACCTTC. Encoded protein: CASSPSTYGYTF.

This clone was observed a single time. This clone may be a read error of a much larger clone one base away. The J gene is TRBJ2-2, the V gene TRBV7-7; D gene ambiguous. Germline V CDR1 and CDR2: SSHAT, FNYEAQ (reference sequence). V was clipped by 0 bases and J by 1 base, with 3 bases between them. The CDR3 contains 14 residues. CDR3 region: CASSLAGNTGELFF. The CDR3 DNA sequence: TGTGCCAGCAGCTTAGCAGGGAACACCGGGGAGCTGTTTTTT.

This clone was counted at least ten times. This sequence joins TRBV5-8 and TRBJ2-6; D call uncertain. CDR1 SGHTS and CDR2 YDEGEE come from the germline V gene. The length of the CDR3 is 15 residues. Trimming removed 0 bases at V and 0 bases at J, with 4 bases between. The CDR3 protein is CASSLDGSGANVLTF. CDR3 in DNA: TGTGCCAGCAGCTTGGATGGCTCTGGGGCCAACGTCCTGACTTTC.

There are many counts of this clone. The V and J genes are TRBV5-4 and TRBJ2-3; perhaps TRBD2 as D (5 bases). Trimming took 0 bases from V and 2 from J, leaving 10 bases between them. Germline lookup yields CDR1 SGHNT and CDR2 YYREEE (reference sequence). The CDR3 has 15 amino acids. For the CDR3, the DNA is TGTGCCAGCAGCTTGGATGGCGGGTTCACAGATACGCAGTATTTT. It is translated as CASSLDGGFTDTQYF. The entire variable domain, with the rest obtained from reference TRBV5-4 and TRBJ2-3, is as follows: ETGVTQSPTHLIKTRGQQVTLRCSSQSGHNTVSWYQQALGQGPQFIFQYYREEENGRGNFPPRFSGLQFPNYSSELNVNALELDDSALYLCASSLDGGFTDTQYFGPGTRLTVL.

This chain joins TRBV13 and TRBJ2-3, with 8 bases that match TRBD2. The trim removed 0 bases at V and 1 base at J, leaving 6 bases unmatched. The CDR3 sequence is 17 residues long. Germline CDR1 and CDR2: PRHDT and FYEKMQ (reference sequence). This CDR3 reads CASSLGGLGRGTDTQYF. CDR3 DNA sequence: TGTGCCAGCAGCTTAGGGGGACTAGGGCGTGGCACAGATACGCAGTATTTT. The variable domain in full, completed from reference TRBV13 and TRBJ2-3, reads AAGVIQSPRHLIKEKRETATLKCYPIPRHDTVYWYQQGPGQDPQFLISFYEKMQSDKGSIPDRFSAQQFSDYHSELNMSSLELGDSALYFCASSLGGLGRGTDTQYFGPGTRLTVL.

In nucleotides, the CDR3 is TGTGCCAGCAGCACCTTAGCGGGAGGGCCTAGCACGCGTACGCAGTATTTT. Translating gives CASSTLAGGPSTRTQYF. This chain links TRBV5-4 with TRBJ2-3; 11 positions agree with TRBD2. Looked up from germline, CDR1 is SGHNT and CDR2 is YYREEE (reference sequence). Trimming at V came to 4 bases and at J to 8 bases, leaving 15 bases not matched to a gene. The CDR3 runs to 17 residues.

This rearrangement joins TRBV4-2 to TRBJ1-1, with 7 positions matching TRBD1. V lost 1 base, J lost 0 bases, and 2 bases stayed unmatched. The CDR3 runs 15 residues. Germline CDR1 LGHNA, CDR2 YNFKEQ. The CDR3 loop reads CASSQVQGMNTEAFF. DNA for the CDR3: TGTGCCAGCAGCCAAGTACAGGGGATGAACACTGAAGCTTTCTTT.

The rearrangement links TRBV5-6 to TRBJ2-2; the D gene could be TRBD1 or TRBD2 (5 bases each). The CDR3 has 14 amino acids. The V end lost 0 bases, the J end lost 9 bases, and 12 bases lay between the germline ends. From germline, CDR1 is SGHDT and CDR2 YYEEEE. CDR3 residues: CASSLVGTSRELFF. The CDR3 nucleotides are TGTGCCAGCAGCTTGGTGGGGACGAGCCGGGAGCTGTTTTTT. Full variable domain (rest looked up from reference TRBV5-6 and TRBJ2-2): DAGVTQSPTHLIKTRGQQVTLRCSPKSGHDTVSWYQQALGQGPQFIFQYYEEEERQRGNFPDRFSGHQFPNYSSELNVNALLLGDSALYLCASSLVGTSRELFFGEGSRLTVL.

The chain carries TRBV7-3 and TRBJ1-3; weak D call: TRBD1 (5 bases). The CDR3 is 16 residues long. V gave up 0 bases and J gave up 0 bases, with 9 bases separating them. In germline, CDR1 is SGHTA, CDR2 FQGTGA. The CDR3: CASSLTAGGSGNTIYF. The CDR3 bases are TGTGCCAGCAGCTTAACTGCGGGGGGCTCTGGAAACACCATATATTTT.

J is TRBJ1-1 and V is TRBV29-1; D ambiguous. The CDR3 runs 12 residues. Trimming stripped 2 bases from V and 3 bases from J, with 7 bases between. Germline values: CDR1 SQVTM, CDR2 ANQGSEA. This chain's CDR3 is CSVERSHTEAFF. The CDR3 nucleotides are TGCAGCGTTGAACGCAGCCACACTGAAGCTTTCTTT.

A few counts support this clone. The chain is built from TRBV14 and TRBJ2-5; the D gene is possibly TRBD2 (5 bases). Germline CDR1 and CDR2: SGHDN and FVKESK. The CDR3 has 15 residues. Trimming left V 4 bases short and J 0 bases short, with 12 bases between. CDR3 in DNA: TGTGCCAGCAGCCGTCACGGGGTCTACCAAGAGACCCAGTACTTC. The encoded protein is CASSRHGVYQETQYF.

This clone was observed a few times. The chain joins TRBV7-2 to TRBJ2-7; 10 nucleotides agree with TRBD2. Germline V CDR1 and CDR2: SGHTA, FQGNSA. The V segment lost 3 bases and the J segment 2 bases; nucleotides outside the gene matches: 4. The CDR3 has 15 residues. The CDR3 region has the DNA TGTGCCAGCAGCTTCGGAAGCGGGGGGGCCTACGAGCAGTACTTC. The encoded protein is CASSFGSGGAYEQYF.

The table lists this clone with a count of one. A far larger clone is one nucleotide away, so this likely arose from a read error. The CDR3 ends on some other residue instead of the conserved phenylalanine or tryptophan, so this is likely a read error. The V gene is TRBV27, the J gene TRBJ1-2; D not resolved. This CDR3 comprises 14 residues. The germline gives CDR1 MNHEY, CDR2 SMNVEV (reference sequence). V gave up 2 bases and J gave up 4 bases, with 11 bases separating them. The CDR3 region is CASSLRAWSYGYTL. Written as DNA, the CDR3 is TGTGCCAGCAGTTTACGGGCGTGGAGCTATGGCTACACCCTC.